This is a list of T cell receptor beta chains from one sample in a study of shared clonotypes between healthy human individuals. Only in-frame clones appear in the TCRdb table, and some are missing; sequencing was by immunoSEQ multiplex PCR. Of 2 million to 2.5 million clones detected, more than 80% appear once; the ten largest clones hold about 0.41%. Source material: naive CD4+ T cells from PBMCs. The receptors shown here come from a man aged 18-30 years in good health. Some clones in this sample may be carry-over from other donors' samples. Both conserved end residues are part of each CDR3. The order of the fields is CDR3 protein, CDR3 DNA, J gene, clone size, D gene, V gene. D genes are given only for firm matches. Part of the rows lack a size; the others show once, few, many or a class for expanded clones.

CASSQDFLAGDTTSTDTQYF TGCGCCAGCAGCCAAGATTTCCTAGCGGGGGATACCACTAGCACAGATACGCAGTATTTT TRBJ2-3 . TRBD2 TRBV4-3
CASSLDPGVTTDTQYF TGCGCCAGCAGCTTGGACCCGGGAGTCACGACAGATACGCAGTATTTT TRBJ2-3 . . TRBV5-1
CASSFIIAGVTGELFF TGTGCCAGCAGTTTTATAATAGCGGGCGTCACCGGGGAGCTGTTTTTT TRBJ2-2 . TRBD2 TRBV28
CASSRTTGSGHEQYF TGTGCCAGCTCCCGCACCACAGGTTCAGGCCACGAGCAGTACTTC TRBJ2-7 . . TRBV18
CASSLVGVYGNTIYF TGTGCCAGCAGCTTAGTAGGGGTATACGGAAACACCATATATTTT TRBJ1-3 . . TRBV11-2
CASSFIGLNQPQHF TGTGCCAGCAGTTTTATAGGGCTAAATCAGCCCCAGCATTTT TRBJ1-5 . . TRBV28
CASSLARVGDRQFF TGTGCCAGCAGCTTAGCGCGGGTGGGGGACAGGCAGTTCTTC TRBJ2-1 . TRBD1 TRBV7-9
CASSLRRLAGGRYNEQFF TGTGCCAGCAGCTTAAGGAGATTAGCGGGAGGGAGGTACAATGAGCAGTTCTTC TRBJ2-1 . TRBD2 TRBV7-8
CASSGRSPARYEQYF TGCGCCAGCAGTGGTAGAAGTCCCGCCCGTTACGAGCAGTACTTC TRBJ2-7 . . TRBV10-2
CAWSPGSYEQYF TGTGCCTGGAGTCCGGGCTCCTACGAGCAGTACTTC TRBJ2-7 . . TRBV30
CASSVSGQGGSNQPQHF TGTGCCAGCAGTGTATCCGGACAGGGAGGAAGCAATCAGCCCCAGCATTTT TRBJ1-5 once TRBD1 TRBV2
CASSLNAIGLEKLFF TGTGCCAGCAGCTTGAATGCCATCGGGTTGGAAAAACTGTTTTTT TRBJ1-4 . . TRBV5-6
CSAKRGTEAFF TGCAGTGCTAAAAGAGGCACTGAAGCTTTCTTT TRBJ1-1 once . TRBV20-1
CATSRKTSGRRQETQYF TGTGCCACCAGCAGAAAGACTAGCGGAAGACGCCAAGAGACCCAGTACTTC TRBJ2-5 . TRBD2 TRBV15
CASSPPPVKAETQYF TGTGCCAGCTCACCACCCCCGGTGAAGGCGGAGACCCAGTACTTC TRBJ2-5 . . TRBV18
CASSYGTAGNTIYF TGTGCCAGTAGTTACGGGACTGCTGGAAACACCATATATTTT TRBJ1-3 once . TRBV19
CASSVGPLAGDSLHF TGTGCCAGCAGCGTAGGTCCACTAGCGGGTGATTCCTTGCACTTC TRBJ2-7 . TRBD2 TRBV9
CASSLKRQGALGYTF TGTGCCAGCAGTCTAAAAAGACAGGGGGCGCTAGGCTACACCTTC TRBJ1-2 . TRBD1 TRBV28
CASSLGGLAGDPYEQYF TGTGCCAGCAGCTTAGGGGGACTAGCGGGAGATCCCTACGAGCAGTACTTC TRBJ2-7 . TRBD2 TRBV7-2
CASSKGRDPYNEQFF TGTGCCAGCAGCAAGGGCAGGGACCCCTACAATGAGCAGTTCTTC TRBJ2-1 . . TRBV7-8
CASSPRVGGYTF TGTGCCAGCAGTCCCAGGGTCGGTGGCTACACCTTC TRBJ1-2 . . TRBV2
CASKVERQVDTQYF TGTGCCAGCAAGGTAGAGAGACAGGTAGATACGCAGTATTTT TRBJ2-3 . . TRBV2
CASSPPGLAGGLAKNIQYF TGTGCCAGCTCACCACCCGGACTAGCGGGAGGGCTAGCCAAAAACATTCAGTACTTC TRBJ2-4 . TRBD2 TRBV18
CASSTGLAGVTDTQYF TGTGCCAGCAGCACGGGACTAGCGGGAGTAACAGATACGCAGTATTTT TRBJ2-3 . TRBD2 TRBV5-4
CASSPGLGTANTGELFF TGTGCCAGCAGCCCTGGGTTGGGGACGGCTAACACCGGGGAGCTGTTTTTT TRBJ2-2 . . TRBV11-3
CATSRDQGQETQYF TGTGCCACCAGCAGAGATCAAGGACAAGAGACCCAGTACTTC TRBJ2-5 . . TRBV15
CAGSTGTGRMGQPQHF TGTGCCGGCAGCACCGGGACAGGGAGGATGGGCCAGCCCCAGCATTTT TRBJ1-5 . TRBD1 TRBV7-8
CASSLSNTGQGAASSTEAFF TGTGCCAGCTCACTCTCAAACACAGGACAGGGGGCAGCCTCGTCCACTGAAGCTTTCTTT TRBJ1-1 . TRBD1 TRBV18
CASSPRQGGDGYTF TGTGCCAGCAGTCCTAGACAGGGAGGCGATGGCTACACCTTC TRBJ1-2 . TRBD1 TRBV6-5
CASSLYGSDSGEQYF TGCGCCAGCAGCTTGTACGGATCGGACTCCGGCGAGCAGTACTTC TRBJ2-7 . . TRBV5-1
CASSGFETPYEQYF TGTGCCAGCAGTGGGTTCGAGACCCCCTACGAGCAGTACTTC TRBJ2-7 . . TRBV6-1
CASSYQASGANVLTF TGTGCCAGCAGTTACCAAGCTTCTGGGGCCAACGTCCTGACTTTC TRBJ2-6 once . TRBV6-5
CASSPDREGYNEQFF TGTGCCAGCTCACCCGACCGAGAGGGTTATAATGAGCAGTTCTTC TRBJ2-1 . . TRBV18
CASGHLSYEQYF TGTGCCAGCGGGCACCTCTCCTACGAGCAGTACTTC TRBJ2-7 once . TRBV28
CASSLRVEQYF TGTGCCAGCAGCTTAAGGGTCGAGCAGTACTTC TRBJ2-7 . . TRBV7-9
CASSLRQGATDTQYF TGTGCCAGCAGCTTAAGGCAGGGAGCTACAGATACGCAGTATTTT TRBJ2-3 . . TRBV7-3
CASSLRGPQETQYF TGTGCCAGCAGTTTAAGGGGGCCCCAAGAGACCCAGTACTTC TRBJ2-5 once TRBD1 TRBV28
CASSSTPWGLEQYF TGTGCCAGCAGTTCCACCCCCTGGGGCCTCGAGCAGTACTTC TRBJ2-7 . . TRBV27
CASSWDRVPTEAFF TGTGCCAGCAGCTGGGACCGCGTCCCCACTGAAGCTTTCTTT TRBJ1-1 once . TRBV13
CASSARAGELFF TGTGCCAGCAGCGCCAGGGCCGGGGAGCTGTTTTTT TRBJ2-2 . . TRBV9
CASSLVPGREEKLFF TGCGCCAGCAGCTTGGTGCCGGGACGGGAAGAAAAACTGTTTTTT TRBJ1-4 . . TRBV5-1
CASSRLLRGSGANVLTF TGTGCCAGCAGCCGACTTCTCCGGGGCTCTGGGGCCAACGTCCTGACTTTC TRBJ2-6 . . TRBV13
CASSPMSSYRVNTEAFF TGTGCCAGCTCACCGATGTCTTCCTACAGGGTGAACACTGAAGCTTTCTTT TRBJ1-1 . . TRBV18
CASSQEGLAGSNTGELFF TGTGCCAGCAGCCAAGAGGGACTAGCGGGGTCGAACACCGGGGAGCTGTTTTTT TRBJ2-2 . TRBD2 TRBV4-2
CASSLSRGQSYGYTF TGTGCCAGCAGTTTATCCAGGGGACAGAGCTATGGCTACACCTTC TRBJ1-2 . TRBD1 TRBV27